A selection of T cell receptor beta chains follows, all from one sample in a study of T cells in Graves' hyperthyroidism and ophthalmopathy. A single record per CDR3 protein comes from TCRdb applying MiXCR to the multiplex PCR reads. This table has 300,000 or so distinct CDR3 sequences, 15% to 20% appearing once. The sequencing sample was made of blood. Receptors originate from a woman aged 50 to 65 with Graves' hyperthyroidism. CDR3s include the opening cysteine and the closing phenylalanine or tryptophan. A D gene is named only where the DNA matches it firmly. Not all rows give a size; the values are once, few, many and, for expanded clones, a class.

d_gene: TRBD2; j_gene: TRBJ2-7; abundance: NA; v_gene: TRBV10-3; CDR3nt: TGTGCCACCATAGCGGGAGAAAACGAGCAGTACTTC; CDR3aa: CATIAGENEQYF
d_gene: NA; j_gene: TRBJ2-5; abundance: few; v_gene: TRBV19; CDR3nt: TGTGCCAGTATAGGAAGCGGCCAGGGGAGCGAGACCCAGTACTTC; CDR3aa: CASIGSGQGSETQYF
d_gene: TRBD1; j_gene: TRBJ1-4; abundance: NA; v_gene: TRBV20-1; CDR3nt: TGCAGTGCTAGTTCAGGGGGGGTGGAAAAACTGTTTTTT; CDR3aa: CSASSGGVEKLFF
d_gene: TRBD1; j_gene: TRBJ1-1; abundance: NA; v_gene: TRBV7-6; CDR3nt: TGTGCCAGCAGCTCGACGGGACAGGCGAACACTGAAGCTTTCTTT; CDR3aa: CASSSTGQANTEAFF
d_gene: NA; j_gene: TRBJ1-6; abundance: many; v_gene: TRBV28; CDR3nt: TGTGCCAGCAGTTTAAGGCCGGGGGAGGATTCACCCCTCCACTTT; CDR3aa: CASSLRPGEDSPLHF
d_gene: NA; j_gene: TRBJ1-1; abundance: NA; v_gene: TRBV9; CDR3nt: TGTGCCAGCAGCGAGAGTACCGGGCCAGTTGTGCCCGAAGCTTTCTTT; CDR3aa: CASSESTGPVVPEAFF
d_gene: NA; j_gene: TRBJ2-1; abundance: once; v_gene: TRBV6-1; CDR3nt: TGTGCCAGCAGTGTTCAGGTAAATGCCTACAATGAGCAGTTCTTC; CDR3aa: CASSVQVNAYNEQFF
d_gene: NA; j_gene: TRBJ2-2; abundance: few; v_gene: TRBV20-1; CDR3nt: TGCAGTGCTAGGATCGGGGGTAACACCGGGGAGCTGTTTTTT; CDR3aa: CSARIGGNTGELFF
d_gene: NA; j_gene: TRBJ1-2; abundance: many; v_gene: TRBV5-1; CDR3nt: TGCGCCAGCAGCTTGGTACAGGGTGAAGTAGATGGCTACACCTTC; CDR3aa: CASSLVQGEVDGYTF
d_gene: TRBD2; j_gene: TRBJ2-1; abundance: few; v_gene: TRBV4-1; CDR3nt: TGCGCCAGCAGCCAAAAACTAGCGGGGGATTACAATGAGCAGTTCTTC; CDR3aa: CASSQKLAGDYNEQFF
d_gene: NA; j_gene: TRBJ2-2; abundance: many; v_gene: TRBV11-2; CDR3nt: TGTGCCAGCAGCTTAATTAGCGGGAACACCGGGGAGCTGTTTTTT; CDR3aa: CASSLISGNTGELFF
d_gene: NA; j_gene: TRBJ2-2; abundance: NA; v_gene: TRBV7-2; CDR3nt: TGTGCCAGCAGCTTATACAGGGCCGGGGAGCTGTTTTTT; CDR3aa: CASSLYRAGELFF
d_gene: NA; j_gene: TRBJ1-2; abundance: once; v_gene: TRBV19; CDR3nt: TGTGCCAGTAGGAAGAACAGCGATGGTAACTATGGCTACACCTTC; CDR3aa: CASRKNSDGNYGYTF
d_gene: TRBD2; j_gene: TRBJ2-5; abundance: many; v_gene: TRBV10-3; CDR3nt: TGTGCCATCTCCGACGTGCTAGCGGGAGAGATGGAGACCCAGTACTTC; CDR3aa: CAISDVLAGEMETQYF
d_gene: TRBD2; j_gene: TRBJ2-3; abundance: few; v_gene: TRBV14; CDR3nt: TGTGCCAGCAGCCGCCACGGGGGGACCACAGATACGCAGTATTTT; CDR3aa: CASSRHGGTTDTQYF
d_gene: TRBD2; j_gene: TRBJ2-5; abundance: NA; v_gene: TRBV7-8; CDR3nt: TGTGCCAGCAGCAATGGACTAGCGGGAGGAGAGACCCAGTACTTC; CDR3aa: CASSNGLAGGETQYF
d_gene: TRBD1; j_gene: TRBJ2-7; abundance: NA; v_gene: TRBV6-1; CDR3nt: TGTGCCAGCAGTTCCCCGGGACAGGCTTTCTACGAGCAGTACTTC; CDR3aa: CASSSPGQAFYEQYF
d_gene: NA; j_gene: TRBJ2-5; abundance: many; v_gene: TRBV12-3/TRBV12-4; CDR3nt: TGTGCCAGCAGTTTAGGTCTGGGTTCCTTCCTCAAATCCCAAGAGACCCAGTACTTC; CDR3aa: CASSLGLGSFLKSQETQYF
d_gene: TRBD2; j_gene: TRBJ2-1; abundance: NA; v_gene: TRBV20-1; CDR3nt: TGCAGTGCTAGTCAACCTAGCGGGAGTTTTGCATACAATGAGCAGTTCTTC; CDR3aa: CSASQPSGSFAYNEQFF
d_gene: NA; j_gene: TRBJ2-1; abundance: few; v_gene: TRBV5-6; CDR3nt: TGTGCCAGCAGCGTCGACTCCTACAATGAGCAGTTCTTC; CDR3aa: CASSVDSYNEQFF
d_gene: TRBD1; j_gene: TRBJ1-2; abundance: many; v_gene: TRBV6-2/TRBV6-3; CDR3nt: TGTGCCAGCAGTACCGGACAGGGCCGGCGCGGCTACACCTTC; CDR3aa: CASSTGQGRRGYTF
d_gene: TRBD2; j_gene: TRBJ2-2; abundance: few; v_gene: TRBV4-1; CDR3nt: TGCGCCAGCAGGAACATAGCGGGGGGGCTTAACACCGGGGAGCTGTTTTTT; CDR3aa: CASRNIAGGLNTGELFF